A selection of T cell receptor beta chains follows, all from one sample in a study of T cells in Graves' hyperthyroidism and ophthalmopathy. TCRdb passed the multiplex PCR reads through MiXCR, listing each CDR3 protein once. Counted here are 550,000 to 600,000 distinct CDR3 sequences, 14% occurring once; the ten biggest clones make up over 6%. Sequenced material: blood. The receptors were sampled from a woman aged 18-30 years with Graves' ophthalmopathy. The CDR3 runs from the conserved cysteine through the conserved F or W. The order of the fields is J gene, D gene, clone size, V gene, CDR3 protein, CDR3 DNA. D genes are given only for firm matches. Some rows have no size entry. The others give once, few or many, or a class for an expanded clone.

J gene: TRBJ2-1
D gene: -
clone size: many
V gene: TRBV7-3
CDR3 protein: CASSLIGETGRDEQFF
CDR3 DNA: TGTGCCAGCAGCTTAATAGGGGAAACAGGGAGGGATGAGCAGTTCTTC

J gene: TRBJ2-5
D gene: -
clone size: many
V gene: TRBV7-9
CDR3 protein: CASSLAKRRDTHF
CDR3 DNA: TGTGCCAGCAGCTTAGCCAAGAGGCGGGACACACACTTC

J gene: TRBJ1-1
D gene: TRBD1
clone size: many
V gene: TRBV6-1
CDR3 protein: CASCHIRQGFTEAFF
CDR3 DNA: TGTGCCAGCTGCCACATCAGACAGGGCTTCACTGAAGCTTTCTTT

J gene: TRBJ2-3
D gene: TRBD2
clone size: many
V gene: TRBV7-6
CDR3 protein: CASGPLAGLDTQYF
CDR3 DNA: TGTGCCAGCGGGCCTCTAGCGGGTCTGGATACGCAGTATTTT

J gene: TRBJ2-5
D gene: TRBD2
clone size: -
V gene: TRBV19
CDR3 protein: CASTKRDPPSGSETQYF
CDR3 DNA: TGTGCCAGCACTAAAAGAGACCCCCCTAGCGGGAGTGAGACCCAGTACTTC

J gene: TRBJ1-1
D gene: TRBD1
clone size: many
V gene: TRBV7-9
CDR3 protein: CASSGERTGAPEAFF
CDR3 DNA: TGTGCCAGCAGCGGGGAGAGGACAGGGGCCCCTGAAGCTTTCTTT

J gene: TRBJ1-2
D gene: TRBD1
clone size: -
V gene: TRBV2
CDR3 protein: CASSEAGGPGSYGYTF
CDR3 DNA: TGTGCCAGCAGTGAAGCAGGGGGCCCGGGGAGCTATGGCTACACCTTC

J gene: TRBJ1-1
D gene: TRBD1
clone size: -
V gene: TRBV19
CDR3 protein: CASRQTGGDTEAFF
CDR3 DNA: TGTGCCAGTAGACAAACAGGGGGGGACACTGAAGCTTTCTTT

J gene: TRBJ2-1
D gene: -
clone size: many
V gene: TRBV7-3
CDR3 protein: CASSLVADSYNEQFF
CDR3 DNA: TGTGCCAGCAGCTTGGTAGCGGACTCCTACAATGAGCAGTTCTTC

J gene: TRBJ2-1
D gene: TRBD1
clone size: few
V gene: TRBV6-5
CDR3 protein: CASSSTGTGRDEQFF
CDR3 DNA: TGTGCCAGCAGTTCTACCGGGACAGGGCGGGATGAGCAGTTCTTC

J gene: TRBJ1-4
D gene: -
clone size: -
V gene: TRBV29-1
CDR3 protein: CSGGIRGEKLFF
CDR3 DNA: TGCAGCGGCGGCATACGGGGTGAAAAACTGTTTTTT

J gene: TRBJ2-5
D gene: TRBD2
clone size: many
V gene: TRBV3-1
CDR3 protein: CASSLVAPGGGSETQYF
CDR3 DNA: TGTGCCAGCAGCCTTGTCGCACCCGGGGGGGGCTCAGAGACCCAGTACTTC

J gene: TRBJ1-1
D gene: -
clone size: many
V gene: TRBV12-3/TRBV12-4
CDR3 protein: CASRSRETGEAFF
CDR3 DNA: TGTGCCAGCAGGAGCCGGGAAACCGGTGAAGCTTTCTTT

J gene: TRBJ1-5
D gene: -
clone size: -
V gene: TRBV19
CDR3 protein: CASSMGMNQPQHF
CDR3 DNA: TGTGCCAGTAGTATGGGGATGAATCAGCCCCAGCATTTT

J gene: TRBJ2-1
D gene: -
clone size: many
V gene: TRBV6-5
CDR3 protein: CASSYRGVSYNEQFF
CDR3 DNA: TGTGCCAGCAGTTACAGGGGAGTCTCCTACAATGAGCAGTTCTTC

J gene: TRBJ2-7
D gene: TRBD2
clone size: many
V gene: TRBV2
CDR3 protein: CASTPDGGGIYEQYF
CDR3 DNA: TGTGCCAGCACCCCAGACGGCGGGGGAATATACGAGCAGTACTTC

J gene: TRBJ1-1
D gene: -
clone size: once
V gene: TRBV29-1
CDR3 protein: CSLVRGGVLF
CDR3 DNA: TGCAGCCTAGTCAGGGGAGGGGTCCTCTTT

J gene: TRBJ1-1
D gene: -
clone size: many
V gene: TRBV6-1
CDR3 protein: CASDPGHFTEAFF
CDR3 DNA: TGTGCCAGCGATCCGGGACACTTCACTGAAGCTTTCTTT

J gene: TRBJ2-3
D gene: TRBD2
clone size: many
V gene: TRBV30
CDR3 protein: CAWSRRGATDTQYF
CDR3 DNA: TGTGCCTGGAGTCGGCGGGGGGCCACAGATACGCAGTATTTT

J gene: TRBJ2-1
D gene: TRBD2
clone size: many
V gene: TRBV12-3/TRBV12-4
CDR3 protein: CASSLPGGLGHNEQFF
CDR3 DNA: TGTGCCAGCAGTCTCCCGGGGGGTCTAGGCCACAATGAGCAGTTCTTC

J gene: TRBJ2-3
D gene: TRBD2
clone size: once
V gene: TRBV7-9
CDR3 protein: CASSSTGTSGSESTDTQYF
CDR3 DNA: TGTGCCAGCAGCTCGACCGGGACTAGCGGGAGCGAAAGCACAGATACGCAGTATTTT

J gene: TRBJ2-2
D gene: -
clone size: -
V gene: TRBV7-2
CDR3 protein: CASSLRSSETRYTGELFF
CDR3 DNA: TGTGCCAGCAGCTTGAGGTCTAGCGAGACTCGATACACCGGGGAGCTGTTTTTT

J gene: TRBJ2-3
D gene: TRBD2
clone size: few
V gene: TRBV28
CDR3 protein: CASSFFAGGPDTQYF
CDR3 DNA: TGTGCCAGCAGTTTTTTTGCGGGAGGGCCGGATACGCAGTATTTT

J gene: TRBJ2-7
D gene: TRBD2
clone size: many
V gene: TRBV6-1
CDR3 protein: CASSPGLAGDPYEQYF
CDR3 DNA: TGTGCCAGCAGTCCGGGACTAGCGGGAGATCCCTACGAGCAGTACTTC

J gene: TRBJ2-1
D gene: TRBD2
clone size: many
V gene: TRBV6-2/TRBV6-3
CDR3 protein: CASTKTSGSTNEQFF
CDR3 DNA: TGTGCCAGCACAAAAACTAGCGGGAGCACGAATGAGCAGTTCTTC

J gene: TRBJ1-1
D gene: -
clone size: many
V gene: TRBV20-1
CDR3 protein: CSARNRLTMNTEAFF
CDR3 DNA: TGCAGTGCTAGAAACAGGTTAACCATGAACACTGAAGCTTTCTTT

J gene: TRBJ2-7
D gene: -
clone size: many
V gene: TRBV2
CDR3 protein: CASTEGQDYEQYF
CDR3 DNA: TGTGCCAGCACCGAGGGGCAGGACTACGAGCAGTACTTC

J gene: TRBJ2-3
D gene: -
clone size: many
V gene: TRBV5-4
CDR3 protein: CASSLAGWTDTQYF
CDR3 DNA: TGTGCCAGCAGCTTGGCAGGGTGGACAGATACGCAGTATTTT

J gene: TRBJ2-3
D gene: TRBD1
clone size: many
V gene: TRBV7-9
CDR3 protein: CASSLVRDSLTDTQYF
CDR3 DNA: TGTGCCAGCAGCTTAGTAAGGGACAGTCTTACAGATACGCAGTATTTT

J gene: TRBJ2-3
D gene: TRBD2
clone size: -
V gene: TRBV4-3
CDR3 protein: CASSTTSGRAADTQYF
CDR3 DNA: TGCGCCAGCAGCACTACTAGCGGGAGGGCCGCAGATACGCAGTATTTT

J gene: TRBJ2-5
D gene: -
clone size: few
V gene: TRBV6-1
CDR3 protein: CASLGQGTETQYF
CDR3 DNA: TGTGCCAGCCTCGGGCAGGGTACGGAGACCCAGTACTTC

J gene: TRBJ2-1
D gene: TRBD1
clone size: many
V gene: TRBV18
CDR3 protein: CASSPDRTYNEQFF
CDR3 DNA: TGTGCCAGCTCACCGGACAGGACCTACAATGAGCAGTTCTTC

J gene: TRBJ2-3
D gene: -
clone size: -
V gene: TRBV19
CDR3 protein: CASSMGLKYTDTQYF
CDR3 DNA: TGTGCCAGTAGTATGGGCTTAAAATACACAGATACGCAGTATTTT

J gene: TRBJ1-5
D gene: TRBD1
clone size: few
V gene: TRBV6-8
CDR3 protein: CANSYVTETGEVRNQPQHF
CDR3 DNA: TGTGCCAACAGTTACGTAACGGAGACAGGGGAAGTTCGCAATCAGCCCCAGCATTTT

J gene: TRBJ2-2
D gene: TRBD2
clone size: few
V gene: TRBV2
CDR3 protein: CASSEVASGSGGELFF
CDR3 DNA: TGTGCCAGCAGTGAGGTGGCTAGCGGGAGCGGTGGGGAGCTGTTTTTT